These 23 T cell receptor beta chains came from one sample sequenced in a study of radiation and T cells in renal cell carcinoma. Clones were read by immunoSEQ multiplex PCR, and TCRdb kept only the in-frame ones, dropping some. The sample has 150,000 to 190,000 clones, roughly 87% seen once. Time point specified: blood 2 weeks post-SBRT. Treatment of the sample: 15 Gy SBRT to primary tumor, nephrectomy 4 weeks later. Material: blood, obtained from a patient whose treatment included radiotherapy and nephrectomy. The receptor set was obtained from a woman between 45 and 65 years old with renal cell carcinoma.

In DNA form, the CDR3 reads TGTGCCAGCAGCTTGGTTAGAGAGAACACTGAAGCTTTCTTT. This gives the protein CASSLVRENTEAFF. This chain uses TRBV5-6 with TRBJ1-1; D uncertain. V was pared by 0 bases and J by 1 base, with 7 bases between. CDR1 SGHDT and CDR2 YYEEEE come from the germline V gene. CDR3 size: 14 residues.

CDR3 nucleotides: TGTGCCAGTAGTATGGCGGGGGTGTACACTGAAGCTTTCTTT. Translating gives CASSMAGVYTEAFF. V is TRBV19 and J is TRBJ1-1, with D possibly matching TRBD1 (5 bases). The germline gives CDR1 LNHDA, CDR2 SQIVND (reference sequence). Trimming removed 3 bases from V and 3 bases from J, with 11 bases in between. The CDR3 loop spans 14 amino acids.

This chain links TRBV14 with TRBJ1-1, with D possibly matching TRBD1 (6 bases). The CDR3 consists of 13 residues. The V end was cut by 4 bases, the J end by 10 bases, with 16 bases between. In germline, CDR1 is SGHDN, CDR2 FVKESK. CDR3 region: CASSRRDTDGAFF. CDR3 nucleotide sequence: TGTGCCAGCAGCCGAAGGGACACCGACGGAGCTTTCTTT.

The chain has TRBV9 and TRBJ2-7; D not certain. V was clipped by 4 bases and J by 3 bases, with 11 bases between them. The CDR3 length is 13 residues. Germline V gene sequence: CDR1 SGDLS, CDR2 YYNGEE. CDR3 in amino acids: CASSPGPDYEQYF. The CDR3, as DNA: TGTGCCAGCAGCCCGGGTCCTGACTACGAGCAGTACTTC.

The chain couples TRBV10-1 to TRBJ1-6, with D hard to call. The length of the CDR3 is 15 residues. V dropped 11 bases and J dropped 3 bases, with 17 bases sitting between them. Germline V lookup: CDR1 WNHNN, CDR2 SYGVQD (reference sequence). The CDR3 region is CAPGHPLLYNSPLHF. The CDR3 DNA is TGCGCCCCCGGGCACCCCCTACTCTATAATTCACCCCTCCACTTT.

The V call is TRBV7-2, the J call TRBJ2-7; 7 bases line up with TRBD2. J gave up 2 bases and V 1 base, and 2 bases lay outside the gene matches. The germline V gene encodes CDR1 SGHTA and CDR2 FQGNSA. This CDR3 is built from 14 residues. CDR3 protein: CASSLGRGAYEQYF. In DNA, the CDR3 is TGTGCCAGCAGCTTAGGTCGGGGGGCCTACGAGCAGTACTTC.

The J gene is TRBJ1-2, the V gene TRBV21-1. TRBV21-1 is a pseudogene. The CDR3 length is 11 residues. The CDR3 DNA is TGTGCCGACCGGAGGGTATGTCGCTACACCTTC. Amino acids: CADRRVCRYTF.

This chain links TRBV6-5 with TRBJ1-1; D remains unclear. V was shortened by 4 bases and J by 8 bases, with 11 bases between the two germline ends. This CDR3 comprises 12 residues. Germline CDR1 is MNHEY and CDR2 is SVGAGI. The CDR3: CASSFRGEEAFF. The CDR3 DNA reads TGTGCCAGCAGTTTCCGAGGTGAGGAAGCTTTCTTT.

This chain uses TRBV7-2 with TRBJ1-2, with a possible D match to TRBD1 (6 bases). This CDR3 has 16 amino acids. Germline CDR1 reads SGHTA; CDR2 reads FQGNSA. V was trimmed by 2 bases and J by 4 bases, leaving 17 bases between them. The CDR3 DNA is TGTGCCAGCAGCTTAAACGGGGGCGGGGTCCCCTATGGCTACACCTTC. It encodes CASSLNGGGVPYGYTF.

The chain couples TRBV7-9 to TRBJ2-1; D is unclear. This CDR3 region has 11 residues. The V and J ends lost 4 bases and 12 bases respectively, with 10 bases between them. CDR1 and CDR2 (germline): SEHNR, FQNEAQ (reference sequence). CDR3 in DNA: TGTGCCAGCAGCTCTCGTCTTGGGCAGTTCTTC. Its protein product is CASSSRLGQFF. Looking up the rest from reference TRBV7-9 and TRBJ2-1 gives the full variable domain: DTGVSQNPRHKITKRGQNVTFRCDPISEHNRLYWYRQTLGQGPEFLTYFQNEAQLEKSRLLSDRFSAERPKGSFSTLEIQRTEQGDSAMYLCASSSRLGQFFGPGTRLTVL.

The rearrangement links TRBV6-1 to TRBJ2-1; a weak D match, TRBD1 (5 bases). Trimming left V 2 bases short and J 5 bases short, with 7 bases between. The germline V gene has CDR1 MNHNS and CDR2 SASEGT. The CDR3 runs to 13 residues. DNA for the CDR3: TGTGCCAGCAGTGAATCAGGGAACAATGAGCAGTTCTTC. It translates to CASSESGNNEQFF.

The chain couples TRBV4-2 to TRBJ1-2; 7 nucleotides match TRBD1. In germline, CDR1 is LGHNA, CDR2 YNFKEQ. J lost 0 bases, V lost 5 bases, and 6 bases had no gene match. CDR3 size: 15 residues. The DNA of the CDR3 is TGTGCCAGCAGCTACCGGGACAGCGCTAACTATGGCTACACCTTC. Translated: CASSYRDSANYGYTF.

The chain is built from TRBV4-3 and TRBJ2-1; D is perhaps TRBD2 (5 bases). In germline, CDR1 is LGHNA, CDR2 YSLEER. The germline V and J ends were trimmed by 0 bases and 9 bases, with 9 bases remaining between them. The CDR3 loop spans 13 amino acids. Here the CDR3 reads CASSQETGSEQFF. For the CDR3, the DNA is TGCGCCAGCAGCCAAGAGACTGGGAGTGAGCAGTTCTTC.

This rearrangement joins TRBV2 to TRBJ2-1, with D possibly being TRBD2 (5 bases). Between the trimmed V and J ends, which lost 4 bases and 10 bases, there was a span of 11 bases. This CDR3 has 12 amino acids. CDR1 is SNHLY and CDR2 is FYNNEI in the germline V gene. The CDR3 spells CASSAVVAEQFF. The CDR3 bases are TGTGCCAGCAGTGCTGTGGTAGCGGAGCAGTTCTTC.

CDR3 protein: CASSQEGQAGGTDTQYF. DNA for the CDR3: TGCGCCAGCAGCCAAGAGGGCCAAGCGGGGGGCACAGATACGCAGTATTTT. This sequence joins TRBV4-3 and TRBJ2-3; 8 positions agree with TRBD2. The V segment lost 0 bases and the J segment 1 base; nucleotides outside the gene matches: 6. The CDR3 has 17 residues. The germline CDR1 and CDR2 sequences are LGHNA and YSLEER.

The chain is built from TRBV6-5 and TRBJ1-5, with D unclear. The germline V gene has CDR1 MNHEY and CDR2 SVGAGI. Trimming left V 7 bases short and J 6 bases short, with 13 bases between. The CDR3 consists of 13 residues. The CDR3 nucleotides are TGTGCCAGCACTATAATTTTGGGTCAGCCCCAGCATTTT. This translates into CASTIILGQPQHF.

This clone was counted between two and nine times. This sample includes further DNA sequences coding for the same CDR3. The genes are TRBV7-9 and TRBJ1-1; D is unclear. V shed 1 base and J shed 2 bases, with 8 bases lying between them. CDR3 length: 14 amino acids. The germline V gene has CDR1 SEHNR and CDR2 FQNEAQ (reference sequence). The CDR3 sequence: CASSLGDSNTEAFF. The DNA for the CDR3 is TGTGCCAGCAGCTTAGGCGATTCTAACACTGAAGCTTTCTTT.

This chain joins TRBV18 and TRBJ2-1; 15 bases align to TRBD2. Looked up from germline, CDR1 is KGHSH and CDR2 is LQKENI. After removal of 6 bases from V and 9 bases from J, the junction contained 6 bases not matched to a gene. The CDR3 length is 15 residues. CDR3 nucleotide sequence: TGTGCCAGCTCTCCTGGACTAGCGGGGGGGATTGAGCAGTTCTTC. Translating it yields CASSPGLAGGIEQFF. The variable domain in full, with the rest retrieved from reference TRBV18 and TRBJ2-1, is NAGVMQNPRHLVRRRGQEARLRCSPMKGHSHVYWYRQLPEEGLKFMVYLQKENIIDESGMPKERFSAEFPKEGPSILRIQQVVRGDSAAYFCASSPGLAGGIEQFFGPGTRLTVL.

The chain employs TRBV28 and TRBJ2-7; the D gene is possibly TRBD2 (6 bases). V was shortened by 3 bases and J by 2 bases, with 14 bases between the two germline ends. The germline V gene has CDR1 MDHEN and CDR2 SYDVKM. This CDR3 contains 15 residues. The DNA for the CDR3 is TGTGCCAGCAGTTTCATCGGGGGACCGACCTACGAGCAGTACTTC. It codes for CASSFIGGPTYEQYF.

The chain combines TRBV6-5 with TRBJ1-1, with a tentative D call TRBD1 (6 bases). CDR3 size: 13 residues. Trimming pared 7 bases from V and 5 bases from J, leaving 14 bases between. CDR1 is MNHEY and CDR2 is SVGAGI in the germline V gene. The CDR3: CASMSGAGTEAFF. The DNA of the CDR3 is TGTGCCAGCATGTCAGGGGCCGGTACTGAAGCTTTCTTT.

This clone was counted many times. The rearrangement links TRBV6-6 to TRBJ2-1; D is uncertain. The CDR3 is 11 amino acids. Trimming took off 3 bases at V and 9 bases at J, with 6 bases between the two ends. Looked up from germline, CDR1 is MNHNY and CDR2 is SVGAGI (reference sequence). The chain's CDR3 is CASSYLAEQFF. DNA of the CDR3: TGTGCCAGCAGTTATCTTGCTGAGCAGTTCTTC.

DNA for the CDR3: TGTGCCAGCTCCAAAAGGTGGGCCCCCACTGAAGCTTTCTTT. It yields the protein CASSKRWAPTEAFF. The chain is built from TRBV18 and TRBJ1-1, with unresolved D. In germline, CDR1 is KGHSH, CDR2 LQKENI. V was shortened by 6 bases and J by 4 bases, with 15 bases between the two germline ends. The CDR3 sequence is 14 residues long.

This clone was picked up one time. V usage is TRBV29-1 and J usage is TRBJ2-2; the match to TRBD1 covers 7 bases. The germline V gene has CDR1 SQVTM and CDR2 ANQGSEA. CDR3 length: 14 residues. V shed 5 bases and J 4 bases; nucleotides not matched to a gene: 7. The CDR3 sequence: CSVTGQSRTGELFF. CDR3 nucleotide sequence: TGCAGCGTTACGGGACAGTCCCGCACCGGGGAGCTGTTTTTT.